The present T cell receptor (beta chain) was sequenced within a study of blood T cell repertoires in COVID-19. Study at large: There were acute and convalescent COVID-19 samples, and they came from the United States, Italy and Spain. The cDNA or gDNA used as material had been derived from T cells, B-cell-depleted T cells, or PBMCs.

In the original analysis: Counts of nucleated cells, estimated from reference gene primer amplification, were obtained. Clones were read by immunoSEQ multiplex PCR, and TCRdb kept only the in-frame ones, dropping some. The D gene and trimming were derived from the DNA, and the V and J assignments and clone size from that table. Of 360,000 or so clones listed, around 89% were seen once; the top ten hold 5% to 8.5%. Trimming left V 2 bases short and J 0 bases short, with 7 bases between. Looked up from germline, CDR1 is LGHNA and CDR2 is YNFKEQ. The CDR3 contains 14 residues. The chain is built from TRBV4-2 and TRBJ1-1; D is unresolved. The sample comprised peripheral blood. This receptor was taken from a man between 18 and 35 years old with active or convalescent COVID-19. As DNA, the CDR3 is TGTGCCAGCAGCCAACGCAGTTTGAACACTGAAGCTTTCTTT. It yields the protein CASSQRSLNTEAFF.